The rows below give T cell receptor beta chains drawn from one sample of a study of blood T cell repertoires in COVID-19. Clones were read by immunoSEQ multiplex PCR, and TCRdb kept only the in-frame ones, dropping some. The sample holds about 230,000 clones, approximately 84% seen once. Input material: peripheral blood. The source of these receptors is a man aged 40-49 years with acute or convalescent COVID-19. Each CDR3 is given with its conserved first and last residue. Fields, in order: clone size, V gene, D gene, J gene, CDR3 protein, CDR3 DNA. A D gene is named only where the DNA matches it firmly. Not every row has a clone size; where given, it reads once, few, many or a size class.

clone_size: -; v_call: TRBV12-3/TRBV12-4; d_call: TRBD1; j_call: TRBJ1-2; cdr3_aa: CASRDRGRFGYTF; cdr3_nt: TGTGCCAGCAGGGACAGGGGGAGGTTTGGCTACACCTTC
clone_size: -; v_call: TRBV28; d_call: -; j_call: TRBJ1-6; cdr3_aa: CASRAGTPNSPLHF; cdr3_nt: TGTGCCAGCAGGGCCGGGACACCCAATTCACCCCTCCACTTT
clone_size: -; v_call: TRBV9; d_call: TRBD1; j_call: TRBJ2-7; cdr3_aa: CASSVDGQGASYEQYF; cdr3_nt: TGTGCCAGCAGCGTTGATGGACAGGGAGCCTCCTACGAGCAGTACTTC
clone_size: -; v_call: TRBV7-3; d_call: -; j_call: TRBJ2-5; cdr3_aa: CASSPSGGYQETQYF; cdr3_nt: TGTGCCAGCAGCCCCAGCGGAGGATACCAAGAGACCCAGTACTTC
clone_size: -; v_call: TRBV9; d_call: -; j_call: TRBJ2-7; cdr3_aa: CASSVGSSYEQYF; cdr3_nt: TGTGCCAGCAGCGTAGGCAGCTCCTACGAGCAGTACTTC
clone_size: -; v_call: TRBV5-4; d_call: TRBD1; j_call: TRBJ1-1; cdr3_aa: CASSWTGGGNTEAFF; cdr3_nt: TGTGCCAGCAGCTGGACAGGGGGCGGGAACACTGAAGCTTTCTTT
clone_size: -; v_call: TRBV3-1/TRBV3-2; d_call: TRBD2; j_call: TRBJ2-5; cdr3_aa: CASSQGLAGGQETQYF; cdr3_nt: TGTGCCAGCAGCCAAGGGCTAGCGGGGGGCCAAGAGACCCAGTACTTC
clone_size: -; v_call: TRBV6-5; d_call: TRBD2; j_call: TRBJ2-2; cdr3_aa: CASSSGGFGTGELFF; cdr3_nt: TGTGCCAGCAGCTCCGGGGGGTTTGGCACCGGGGAGCTGTTTTTT
clone_size: -; v_call: TRBV5-4; d_call: TRBD1; j_call: TRBJ2-1; cdr3_aa: CASSLGQGNNEQFF; cdr3_nt: TGTGCCAGCAGCTTGGGACAGGGGAACAATGAGCAGTTCTTC
clone_size: -; v_call: TRBV2; d_call: -; j_call: TRBJ1-5; cdr3_aa: CASTDNSNQPQHF; cdr3_nt: TGTGCCAGCACCGACAATAGCAATCAGCCCCAGCATTTT
clone_size: -; v_call: TRBV6-6; d_call: TRBD1; j_call: TRBJ1-2; cdr3_aa: CASSYGQGAYGYTF; cdr3_nt: TGTGCCAGCAGTTATGGACAGGGGGCTTATGGCTACACCTTC
clone_size: -; v_call: TRBV5-1; d_call: TRBD1; j_call: TRBJ1-1; cdr3_aa: CASRTGPGTEAFF; cdr3_nt: TGCGCCAGCAGGACAGGGCCCGGCACTGAAGCTTTCTTT
clone_size: -; v_call: TRBV6-2/TRBV6-3; d_call: -; j_call: TRBJ1-2; cdr3_aa: CASSYRPGQGSGYTF; cdr3_nt: TGTGCCAGCAGTTACCGCCCCGGGCAGGGAAGTGGCTACACCTTC
clone_size: once; v_call: TRBV29-1; d_call: TRBD2; j_call: TRBJ2-3; cdr3_aa: CSVGGSGGSTDTQYF; cdr3_nt: TGCAGCGTTGGAGGTAGCGGGGGCAGCACAGATACGCAGTATTTT
clone_size: -; v_call: TRBV4-1; d_call: -; j_call: TRBJ2-2; cdr3_aa: CASSYPAGELFF; cdr3_nt: TGCGCCAGCAGCTACCCGGCCGGGGAGCTGTTTTTT
clone_size: -; v_call: TRBV2; d_call: TRBD1; j_call: TRBJ1-5; cdr3_aa: CASRGTGAANQPQHF; cdr3_nt: TGTGCCAGCAGGGGGACAGGGGCCGCAAATCAGCCCCAGCATTTT
clone_size: -; v_call: TRBV6-5; d_call: -; j_call: TRBJ1-4; cdr3_aa: CASRPPGSEKLFF; cdr3_nt: TGTGCCAGCAGACCCCCAGGGTCGGAAAAACTGTTTTTT
clone_size: once; v_call: TRBV28; d_call: -; j_call: TRBJ2-4; cdr3_aa: CASSLLQGSKNIQYF; cdr3_nt: TGTGCCAGCAGTTTATTACAGGGTAGCAAAAACATTCAGTACTTC
clone_size: -; v_call: TRBV30; d_call: -; j_call: TRBJ1-1; cdr3_aa: CAFPTVHTEAFF; cdr3_nt: TGTGCCTTCCCGACAGTACACACTGAAGCTTTCTTT
clone_size: -; v_call: TRBV30; d_call: TRBD1; j_call: TRBJ1-5; cdr3_aa: CAWSPGGSRNNQPQHF; cdr3_nt: TGTGCCTGGAGCCCAGGGGGTTCGCGGAACAATCAGCCCCAGCATTTT
clone_size: -; v_call: TRBV11-2; d_call: TRBD2; j_call: TRBJ2-7; cdr3_aa: CASSLSAGGTYEQYF; cdr3_nt: TGTGCCAGCAGCTTATCTGCGGGGGGTACCTATGAGCAGTACTTC
clone_size: -; v_call: TRBV12-3/TRBV12-4; d_call: -; j_call: TRBJ2-1; cdr3_aa: CASSRTGNEQFF; cdr3_nt: TGTGCCAGCAGTCGAACAGGGAATGAGCAGTTCTTC
clone_size: -; v_call: TRBV7-8; d_call: -; j_call: TRBJ1-2; cdr3_aa: CASSPQGYGYTF; cdr3_nt: TGTGCCAGCAGCCCCCAGGGCTATGGCTACACCTTC
clone_size: -; v_call: TRBV5-6; d_call: TRBD1; j_call: TRBJ1-2; cdr3_aa: CASSLNQGANNYGYTF; cdr3_nt: TGTGCCAGCAGCTTAAACCAGGGGGCAAACAACTATGGCTACACCTTC
clone_size: -; v_call: TRBV6-6; d_call: TRBD1; j_call: TRBJ1-2; cdr3_aa: CASNRQGDNYGYTF; cdr3_nt: TGTGCCAGCAACCGACAGGGGGACAACTATGGCTACACCTTC
clone_size: -; v_call: TRBV5-4; d_call: TRBD2; j_call: TRBJ2-1; cdr3_aa: CASSLAARGGYNEQFF; cdr3_nt: TGTGCCAGCAGCTTGGCCGCGCGGGGGGGTTACAATGAGCAGTTCTTC
clone_size: few; v_call: TRBV6-5; d_call: -; j_call: TRBJ1-1; cdr3_aa: CASTPLWGGNTEAFF; cdr3_nt: TGTGCCAGCACCCCCCTTTGGGGGGGGAACACTGAAGCTTTCTTT
clone_size: -; v_call: TRBV12-3/TRBV12-4; d_call: TRBD1; j_call: TRBJ1-2; cdr3_aa: CASSPHPGGGYTF; cdr3_nt: TGTGCCAGCAGTCCCCATCCAGGGGGTGGCTACACCTTC
clone_size: -; v_call: TRBV2; d_call: -; j_call: TRBJ2-7; cdr3_aa: CASTRGIYEQYF; cdr3_nt: TGTGCCAGCACAAGAGGGATTTACGAGCAGTACTTC
clone_size: few; v_call: TRBV6-5; d_call: TRBD1; j_call: TRBJ2-7; cdr3_aa: CASTSTGGSSYEQYF; cdr3_nt: TGTGCCAGCACATCGACAGGGGGCTCCTCCTACGAGCAGTACTTC
clone_size: -; v_call: TRBV4-1; d_call: -; j_call: TRBJ1-6; cdr3_aa: CASSQSGGIGSPLHF; cdr3_nt: TGCGCCAGCAGCCAATCAGGAGGAATCGGTTCACCCCTCCACTTT
clone_size: -; v_call: TRBV5-1; d_call: TRBD1; j_call: TRBJ2-1; cdr3_aa: CASSRQGGSPNEQFF; cdr3_nt: TGCGCCAGCAGCAGACAGGGGGGTTCTCCCAATGAGCAGTTCTTC
clone_size: -; v_call: TRBV3-1/TRBV3-2; d_call: TRBD2; j_call: TRBJ2-4; cdr3_aa: CASSQDLASGGLDIQYF; cdr3_nt: TGTGCCAGCAGCCAAGATCTGGCTAGCGGGGGTTTGGACATTCAGTACTTC
clone_size: -; v_call: TRBV5-5; d_call: TRBD2; j_call: TRBJ2-1; cdr3_aa: CASSLTSGGPEQFF; cdr3_nt: TGTGCCAGCAGCTTGACTAGCGGGGGGCCTGAGCAGTTCTTC
clone_size: -; v_call: TRBV9; d_call: -; j_call: TRBJ1-2; cdr3_aa: CASIRGGAPYGYTF; cdr3_nt: TGTGCCAGCATCCGGGGGGGGGCCCCCTATGGCTACACCTTC
clone_size: few; v_call: TRBV30; d_call: -; j_call: TRBJ2-7; cdr3_aa: CAWSEGPLTYEQYF; cdr3_nt: TGTGCCTGGAGTGAGGGGCCTTTAACCTACGAGCAGTACTTC
clone_size: -; v_call: TRBV5-1; d_call: -; j_call: TRBJ1-1; cdr3_aa: CASSGGDTAGTEAFF; cdr3_nt: TGCGCCAGCAGCGGGGGGGACACAGCAGGGACTGAAGCTTTCTTT
clone_size: -; v_call: TRBV28; d_call: -; j_call: TRBJ2-5; cdr3_aa: CASSYTRETQYF; cdr3_nt: TGTGCCAGCAGTTATACTCGAGAGACCCAGTACTTC
clone_size: -; v_call: TRBV6-2/TRBV6-3; d_call: -; j_call: TRBJ2-7; cdr3_aa: CASSSYYEQYF; cdr3_nt: TGTGCCAGCAGTTCTTATTACGAGCAGTACTTC
clone_size: -; v_call: TRBV6-5; d_call: TRBD1; j_call: TRBJ2-7; cdr3_aa: CASSDRVGPYEQYF; cdr3_nt: TGTGCCAGCAGCGACAGGGTGGGTCCCTACGAGCAGTACTTC
clone_size: -; v_call: TRBV9; d_call: -; j_call: TRBJ2-3; cdr3_aa: CASSVGGGDADTQYF; cdr3_nt: TGTGCCAGCAGCGTAGGTGGCGGGGACGCAGATACGCAGTATTTT
clone_size: -; v_call: TRBV19; d_call: TRBD1; j_call: TRBJ2-7; cdr3_aa: CASSIGGQGYEQYF; cdr3_nt: TGTGCCAGTAGTATAGGGGGACAGGGCTACGAGCAGTACTTC
clone_size: -; v_call: TRBV5-4; d_call: -; j_call: TRBJ1-1; cdr3_aa: CASSLGGLATEAFF; cdr3_nt: TGTGCCAGCAGCTTGGGGGGCTTAGCCACTGAAGCTTTCTTT
clone_size: -; v_call: TRBV6-5; d_call: -; j_call: TRBJ2-7; cdr3_aa: CASSRTSAYEQYF; cdr3_nt: TGTGCCAGCAGCCGGACATCCGCCTACGAGCAGTACTTC
clone_size: -; v_call: TRBV5-4; d_call: TRBD1; j_call: TRBJ1-2; cdr3_aa: CASHGQGAWGYTF; cdr3_nt: TGTGCCAGCCACGGACAGGGGGCTTGGGGCTACACCTTC
clone_size: -; v_call: TRBV2; d_call: TRBD2; j_call: TRBJ2-2; cdr3_aa: CASTSTSAANTGELFF; cdr3_nt: TGTGCCAGCACGTCCACTAGCGCGGCGAACACCGGGGAGCTGTTTTTT
clone_size: -; v_call: TRBV4-3; d_call: -; j_call: TRBJ1-2; cdr3_aa: CASSQDPGQPGYTF; cdr3_nt: TGCGCCAGCAGCCAAGATCCGGGACAACCCGGCTACACCTTC